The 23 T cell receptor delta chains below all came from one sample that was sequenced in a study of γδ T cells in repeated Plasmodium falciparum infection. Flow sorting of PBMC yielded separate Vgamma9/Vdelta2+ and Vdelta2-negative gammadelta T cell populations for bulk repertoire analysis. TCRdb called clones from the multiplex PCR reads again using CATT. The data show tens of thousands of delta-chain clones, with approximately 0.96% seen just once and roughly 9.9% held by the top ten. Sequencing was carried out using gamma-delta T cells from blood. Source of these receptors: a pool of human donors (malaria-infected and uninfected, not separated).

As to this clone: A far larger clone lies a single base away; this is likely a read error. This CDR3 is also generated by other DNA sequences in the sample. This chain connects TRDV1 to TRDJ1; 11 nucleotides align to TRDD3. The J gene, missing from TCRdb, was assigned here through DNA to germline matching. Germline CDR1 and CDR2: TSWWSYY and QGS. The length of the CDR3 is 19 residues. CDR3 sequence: CALGELRPTWGIRTDKLIF. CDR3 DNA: TGTGCTCTCGGGGAACTCCGTCCTACATGGGGGATACGCACCGATAAACTCATCTTT.

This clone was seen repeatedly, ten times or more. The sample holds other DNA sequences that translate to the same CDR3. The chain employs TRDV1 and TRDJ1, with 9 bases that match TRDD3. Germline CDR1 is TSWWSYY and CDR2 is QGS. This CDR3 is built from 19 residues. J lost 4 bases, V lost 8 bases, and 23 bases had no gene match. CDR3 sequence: CALWGTEHYWGSPCDKLIF. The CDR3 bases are TGTGCTCTTTGGGGTACGGAACACTACTGGGGGAGCCCCTGCGATAAACTCATCTTT.

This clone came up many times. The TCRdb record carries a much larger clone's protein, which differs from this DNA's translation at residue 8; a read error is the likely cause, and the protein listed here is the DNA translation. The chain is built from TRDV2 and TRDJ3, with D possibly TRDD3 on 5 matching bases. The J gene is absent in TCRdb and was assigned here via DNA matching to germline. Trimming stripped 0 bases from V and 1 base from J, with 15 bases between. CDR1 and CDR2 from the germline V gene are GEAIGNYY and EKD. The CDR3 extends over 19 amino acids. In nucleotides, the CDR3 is TGTGCCTGTGACACCGGCGGGGTACGGGGATCCTGGGACACCCGACAGATGTTTTTC. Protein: CACDTGGVRGSWDTRQMFF.

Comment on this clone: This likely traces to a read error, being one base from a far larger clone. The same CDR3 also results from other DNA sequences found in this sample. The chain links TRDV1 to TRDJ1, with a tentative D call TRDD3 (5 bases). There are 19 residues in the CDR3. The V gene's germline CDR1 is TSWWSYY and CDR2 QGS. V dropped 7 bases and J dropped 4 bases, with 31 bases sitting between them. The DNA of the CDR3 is TGTGCTCTTGCCCTCCCACCCTTATACGGGACTGAGCGGATCGATAAACTCATCTTT. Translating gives CALALPPLYGTERIDKLIF.

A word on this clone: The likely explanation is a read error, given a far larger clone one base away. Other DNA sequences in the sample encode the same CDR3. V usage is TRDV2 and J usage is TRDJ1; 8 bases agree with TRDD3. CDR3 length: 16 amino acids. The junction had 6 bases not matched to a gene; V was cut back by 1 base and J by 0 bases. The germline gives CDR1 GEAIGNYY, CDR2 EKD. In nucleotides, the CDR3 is TGTGCCTGTGACACTGGAGGGATACGGGACACCGATAAACTCATCTTT. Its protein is CACDTGGIRDTDKLIF.

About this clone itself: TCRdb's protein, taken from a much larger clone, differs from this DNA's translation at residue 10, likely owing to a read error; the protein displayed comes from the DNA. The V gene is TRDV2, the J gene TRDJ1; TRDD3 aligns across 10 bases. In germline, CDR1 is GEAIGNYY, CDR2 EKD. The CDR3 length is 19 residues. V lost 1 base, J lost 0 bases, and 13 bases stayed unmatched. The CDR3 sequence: CACDTLGDMKPNYTDKLIF. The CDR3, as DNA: TGTGCCTGTGACACGCTGGGGGATATGAAACCTAATTACACCGATAAACTCATCTTT.

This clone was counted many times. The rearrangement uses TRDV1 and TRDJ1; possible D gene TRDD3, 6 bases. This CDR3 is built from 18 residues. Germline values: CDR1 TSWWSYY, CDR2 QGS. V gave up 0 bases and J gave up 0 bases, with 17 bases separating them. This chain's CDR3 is CALGELRGTGWYTDKLIF. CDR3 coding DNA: TGTGCTCTTGGGGAACTCCGCGGTACTGGGTGGTACACCGATAAACTCATCTTT.

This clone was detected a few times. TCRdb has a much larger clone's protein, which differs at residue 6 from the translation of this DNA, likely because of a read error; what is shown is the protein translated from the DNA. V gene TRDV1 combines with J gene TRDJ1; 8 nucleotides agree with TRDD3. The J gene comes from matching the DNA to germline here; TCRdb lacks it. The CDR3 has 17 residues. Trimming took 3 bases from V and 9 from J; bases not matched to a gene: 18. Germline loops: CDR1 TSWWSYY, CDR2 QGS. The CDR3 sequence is CALGDRSCYWGVRQLIF. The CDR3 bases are TGTGCTCTTGGGGATCGTTCTTGTTACTGGGGGGTCCGGCAACTCATCTTT.

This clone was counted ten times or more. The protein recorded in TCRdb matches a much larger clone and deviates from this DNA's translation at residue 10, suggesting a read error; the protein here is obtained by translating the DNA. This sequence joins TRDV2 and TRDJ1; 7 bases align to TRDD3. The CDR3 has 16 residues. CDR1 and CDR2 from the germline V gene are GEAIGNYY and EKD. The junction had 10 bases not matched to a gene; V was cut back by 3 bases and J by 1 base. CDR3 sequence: CACDSVGELCTDKLIF. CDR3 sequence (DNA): TGTGCCTGTGACTCGGTGGGGGAATTATGCACCGATAAACTCATCTTT.

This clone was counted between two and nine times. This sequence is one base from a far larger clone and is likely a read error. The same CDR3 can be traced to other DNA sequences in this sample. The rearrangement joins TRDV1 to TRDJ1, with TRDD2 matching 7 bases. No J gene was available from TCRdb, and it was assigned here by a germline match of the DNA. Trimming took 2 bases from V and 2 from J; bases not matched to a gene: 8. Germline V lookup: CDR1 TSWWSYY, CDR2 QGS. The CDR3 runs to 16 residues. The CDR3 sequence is CALGETSSYSTDKLIF. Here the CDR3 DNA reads TGTGCTCTTGGGGAAACATCTTCCTATAGTACCGATAAACTCATCTTT.

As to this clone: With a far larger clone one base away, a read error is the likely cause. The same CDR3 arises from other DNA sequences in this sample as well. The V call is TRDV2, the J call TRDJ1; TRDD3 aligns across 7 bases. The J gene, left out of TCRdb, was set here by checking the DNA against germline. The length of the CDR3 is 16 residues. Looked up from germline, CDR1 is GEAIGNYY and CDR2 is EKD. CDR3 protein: CACDTVGGGDTDKLIF. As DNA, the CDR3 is TGCGCCTGTGACACCGTTGGGGGAGGGGACACCGATAAACTCATCTTT.

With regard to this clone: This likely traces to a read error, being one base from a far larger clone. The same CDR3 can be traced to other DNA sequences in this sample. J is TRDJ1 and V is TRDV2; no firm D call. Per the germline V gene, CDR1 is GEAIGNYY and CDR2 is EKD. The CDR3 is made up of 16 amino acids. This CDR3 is CACDTIQGLGTDKLIF. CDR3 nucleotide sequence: TGTGCCTGTGACACCATTCAAGGTCTAGGGACCGATAAACTAATCTTT.

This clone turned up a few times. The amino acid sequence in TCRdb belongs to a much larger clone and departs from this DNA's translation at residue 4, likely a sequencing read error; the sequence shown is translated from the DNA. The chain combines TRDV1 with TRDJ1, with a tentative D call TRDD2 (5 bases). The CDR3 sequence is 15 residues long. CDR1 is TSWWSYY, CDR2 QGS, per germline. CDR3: CALEELLVVQGKLIF. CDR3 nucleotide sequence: TGTGCTCTTGAGGAACTCCTAGTAGTCCAGGGAAAACTCATCTTT.

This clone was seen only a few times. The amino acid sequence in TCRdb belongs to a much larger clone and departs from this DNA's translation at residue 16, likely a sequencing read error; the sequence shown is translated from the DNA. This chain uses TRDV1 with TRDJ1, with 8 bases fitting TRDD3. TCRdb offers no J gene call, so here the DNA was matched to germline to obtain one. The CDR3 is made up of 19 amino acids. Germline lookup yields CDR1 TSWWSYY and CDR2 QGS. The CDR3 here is CALRAVRSVLGVGPDRLIF. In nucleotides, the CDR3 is TGTGCTCTCCGGGCCGTTCGATCCGTACTGGGGGTAGGCCCCGATAGACTCATCTTT.

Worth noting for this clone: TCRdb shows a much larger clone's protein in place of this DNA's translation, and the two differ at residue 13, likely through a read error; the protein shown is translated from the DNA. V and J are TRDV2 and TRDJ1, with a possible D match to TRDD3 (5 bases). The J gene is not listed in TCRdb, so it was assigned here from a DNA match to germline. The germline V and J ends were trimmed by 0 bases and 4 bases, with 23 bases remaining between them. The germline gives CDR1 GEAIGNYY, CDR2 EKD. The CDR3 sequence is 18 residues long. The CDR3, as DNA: TGTGCCTGTGACACCGTGGGGAGTAAAGTAAAGGGCAACGATAAACTCATCTTT. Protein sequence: CACDTVGSKVKGNDKLIF.

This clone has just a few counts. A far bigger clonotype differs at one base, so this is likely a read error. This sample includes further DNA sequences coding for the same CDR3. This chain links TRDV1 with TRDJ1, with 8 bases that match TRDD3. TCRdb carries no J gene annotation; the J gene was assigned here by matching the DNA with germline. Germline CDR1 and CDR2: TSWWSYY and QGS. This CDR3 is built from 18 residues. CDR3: CALGELLREGDSAGKLIF. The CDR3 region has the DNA TGCGCTCTTGGGGAACTTCTTCGAGAGGGGGATAGTGCCGGGAAACTCATCTTT.

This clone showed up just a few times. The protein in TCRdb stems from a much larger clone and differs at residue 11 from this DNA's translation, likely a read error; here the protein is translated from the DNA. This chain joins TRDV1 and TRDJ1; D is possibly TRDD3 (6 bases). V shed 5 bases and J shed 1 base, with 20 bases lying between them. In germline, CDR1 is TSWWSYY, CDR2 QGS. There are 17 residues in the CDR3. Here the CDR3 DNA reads TGTGCTCTTGGGTCAATTCGAGGGTGGGGGGGCACCGATAAACTCATCTTT. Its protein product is CALGSIRGWGGTDKLIF.

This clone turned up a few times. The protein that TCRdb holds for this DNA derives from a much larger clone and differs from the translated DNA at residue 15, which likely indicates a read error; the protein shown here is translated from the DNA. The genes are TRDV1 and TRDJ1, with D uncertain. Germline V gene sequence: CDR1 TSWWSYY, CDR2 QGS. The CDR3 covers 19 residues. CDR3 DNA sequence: TGTGCTCTTGGGGAACTATTGGGAGGTAGGACCCTCGTCACCAATAAACTCATCTTT. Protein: CALGELLGGRTLVTNKLIF.

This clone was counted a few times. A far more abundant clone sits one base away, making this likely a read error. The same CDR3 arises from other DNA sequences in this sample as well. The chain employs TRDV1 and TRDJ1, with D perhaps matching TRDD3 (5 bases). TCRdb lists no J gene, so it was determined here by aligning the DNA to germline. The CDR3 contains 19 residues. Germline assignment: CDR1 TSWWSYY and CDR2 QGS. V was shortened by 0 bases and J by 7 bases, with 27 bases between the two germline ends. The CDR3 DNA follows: TGTGCTCTTGGGGAACTCGGGATCCCCACCGAATTAGGAAGGAGTAAACTCATCTTT. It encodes CALGELGIPTELGRSKLIF.

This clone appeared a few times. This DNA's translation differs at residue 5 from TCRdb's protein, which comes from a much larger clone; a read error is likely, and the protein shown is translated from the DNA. The CDR3 region has the DNA TGTGCCTGTGACAATGTGGGGGTTCTCTACACCGATAAACTCATCTTT. This sequence encodes CACDNVGVLYTDKLIF. This rearrangement joins TRDV2 to TRDJ1; D is perhaps TRDD3 (6 bases). CDR3 length: 16 residues. V was pared by 2 bases and J by 0 bases, with 15 bases between. CDR1 is GEAIGNYY, CDR2 EKD, per germline.

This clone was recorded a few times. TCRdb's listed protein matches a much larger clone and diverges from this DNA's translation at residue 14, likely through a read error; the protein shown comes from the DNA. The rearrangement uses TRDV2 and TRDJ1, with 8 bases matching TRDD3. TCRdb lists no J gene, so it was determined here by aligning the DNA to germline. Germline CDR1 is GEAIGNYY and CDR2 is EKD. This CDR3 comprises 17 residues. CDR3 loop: CACDPVLGVTPRDRLIF. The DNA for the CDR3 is TGTGCCTGTGACCCAGTACTGGGGGTCACCCCGAGGGATAGACTCATCTTT.

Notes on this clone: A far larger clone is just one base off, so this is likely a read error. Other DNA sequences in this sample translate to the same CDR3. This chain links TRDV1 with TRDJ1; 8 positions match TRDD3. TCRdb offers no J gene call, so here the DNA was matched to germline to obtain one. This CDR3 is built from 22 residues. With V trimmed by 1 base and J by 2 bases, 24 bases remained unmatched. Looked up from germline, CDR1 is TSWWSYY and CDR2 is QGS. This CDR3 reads CALGEQPYAGALVVGDTDKLIF. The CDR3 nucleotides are TGTGCTCTTGGGGAACAGCCCTACGCTGGTGCTTTGGTAGTGGGGGATACCGATAAACTCATCTTT.

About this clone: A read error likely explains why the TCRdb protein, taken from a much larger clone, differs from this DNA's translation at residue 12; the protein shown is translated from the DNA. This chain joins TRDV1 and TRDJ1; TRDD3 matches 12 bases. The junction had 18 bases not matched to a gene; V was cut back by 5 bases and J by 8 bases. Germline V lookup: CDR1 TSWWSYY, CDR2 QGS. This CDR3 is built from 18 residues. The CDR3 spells CALGIQLGDTLQPPKLIF. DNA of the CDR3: TGTGCTCTTGGGATCCAGCTGGGGGATACGCTTCAGCCACCGAAACTCATCTTT.